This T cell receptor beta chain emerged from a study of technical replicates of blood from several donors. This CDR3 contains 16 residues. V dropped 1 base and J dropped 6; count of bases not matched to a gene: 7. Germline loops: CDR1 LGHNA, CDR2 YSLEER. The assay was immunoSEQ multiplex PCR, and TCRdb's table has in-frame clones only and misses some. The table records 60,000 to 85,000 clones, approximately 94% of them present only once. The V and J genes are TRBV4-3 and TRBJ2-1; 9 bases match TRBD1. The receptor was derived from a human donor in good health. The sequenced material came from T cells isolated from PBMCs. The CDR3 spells CASSQGDRVWANEQFF. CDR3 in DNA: TGCGCCAGCAGCCAAGGGGACAGGGTGTGGGCCAATGAGCAGTTCTTC.